Below are 32 T cell receptor beta chains sequenced from a single sample in a study of blood T cells in healthy people across ages. Sample-barcoded 5' priming and a J-beta primer mix drove a second PCR of about 7 to 11 cycles. One entry per CDR3 protein results from TCRdb running MiXCR on the 5' RACE reads. The table has approximately 1.5 million distinct CDR3 sequences, approximately 43% seen once. The sequencing input was blood. These TCRs come from a woman between 18 and 29 years old in good health.

The genes are TRBV28 and TRBJ2-3, with D possibly being TRBD1 or TRBD2 (5 bases each). CDR3 length: 17 amino acids. Germline-derived CDR1 and CDR2 are MDHEN and SYDVKM. V shed 6 bases and J shed 0 bases, with 19 bases lying between them. As DNA, the CDR3 is TGTGCCAGCAGCTCCCCGGGACCACCCTCTAGCACAGATACGCAGTATTTT. Encoded protein: CASSSPGPPSSTDTQYF. Full variable domain (outside the CDR3, taken from reference TRBV28 and TRBJ2-3): DVKVTQSSRYLVKRTGEKVFLECVQDMDHENMFWYRQDPGLGLRLIYFSYDVKMKEKGDIPEGYSVSREKKERFSLILESASTNQTSMYLCASSSPGPPSSTDTQYFGPGTRLTVL.

The rearrangement uses TRBV27 and TRBJ2-3; 8 bases line up with TRBD2. V lost 8 bases and J lost 7; bases outside the gene matches: 11. Germline V lookup: CDR1 MNHEY, CDR2 SMNVEV (reference sequence). This CDR3 is 14 amino acids long. The DNA for the CDR3 is TGTGCCAGCGGTGACGGGAGGGCTTACTATACGCAGTATTTT. This gives the protein CASGDGRAYYTQYF.

This clonotype was observed a few times. V gene TRBV27 combines with J gene TRBJ2-7, with a possible D match to TRBD1 (5 bases). Looked up from germline, CDR1 is MNHEY and CDR2 is SMNVEV (reference sequence). V was pared by 5 bases and J by 5 bases, with 19 bases between. This CDR3 has 15 residues. CDR3 sequence: CASSPHSMGLHEQYF. The CDR3 bases are TGTGCCAGCAGTCCCCACTCGATGGGGCTACACGAGCAGTACTTC.

This clonotype showed up many times. V gene TRBV27 combines with J gene TRBJ2-7, with 10 bases lining up with TRBD1. With 2 bases clipped from V and 3 bases from J, the junction kept 1 base outside the gene matches. This CDR3 comprises 14 residues. Looked up from germline, CDR1 is MNHEY and CDR2 is SMNVEV (reference sequence). CDR3 sequence reads: CASSLRTGGYEQYF. CDR3 coding DNA: TGTGCCAGCAGTTTAAGGACAGGGGGCTACGAGCAGTACTTC.

This clonotype was counted at least ten times. V is TRBV30 and J is TRBJ2-3; 15 bases fit TRBD2. Trimming removed 3 bases from V and 3 bases from J; junction bases left unmatched: 13. This CDR3 has 19 amino acids. The germline gives CDR1 GTSNPN, CDR2 SVGIG (reference sequence). CDR3: CAWRDTTSGLAGGTDTQYF. CDR3 sequence (DNA): TGTGCCTGGAGAGATACAACCTCAGGACTAGCGGGGGGGACAGATACGCAGTATTTT. The variable domain in full, with the rest retrieved from reference TRBV30 and TRBJ2-3, is SQTIHQWPATLVQPVGSPLSLECTVEGTSNPNLYWYRQAAGRGLQLLFYSVGIGQISSEVPQNLSASRPQDRQFILSSKKLLLSDSGFYLCAWRDTTSGLAGGTDTQYFGPGTRLTVL.

This clonotype was seen only a few times. J is TRBJ1-5 and V is TRBV20-1; no clear D. CDR3 size: 15 residues. Trimming cost V 0 bases and J 3 bases, with 12 bases left between them. CDR1 DFQATT and CDR2 SNEGSKA come from the germline V gene (reference sequence). For the CDR3, the DNA is TGCAGTGCTAGAGATGCGCGCAGGACCAATCAGCCCCAGCATTTT. Translation gives CSARDARRTNQPQHF.

The chain joins TRBV20-1 to TRBJ2-7, with D possibly being TRBD2 (5 bases). Trimming stripped 0 bases from V and 3 bases from J, with 12 bases between. Germline V gives CDR1 DFQATT, CDR2 SNEGSKA (reference sequence). CDR3 size: 14 residues. CDR3 amino acids: CSAREEGRFYEQYF. Written as DNA, the CDR3 is TGCAGTGCTAGAGAAGAGGGAAGGTTCTACGAGCAGTACTTC.

A few counts support this clonotype. V is TRBV7-2 and J is TRBJ2-3; tentatively, D is TRBD1 or TRBD2 (5 bases each). V lost 1 base and J 2 bases, leaving 13 bases between the germline ends. Per the germline V gene, CDR1 is SGHTA and CDR2 is FQGNSA. The CDR3 is 16 residues long. CDR3 DNA: TGTGCCAGCAGCTTAGTTGGGGGATTTTTCACAGATACGCAGTATTTT. This gives the protein CASSLVGGFFTDTQYF. The whole variable domain, filled in from reference TRBV7-2 and TRBJ2-3, reads GAGVSQSPSNKVTEKGKDVELRCDPISGHTALYWYRQSLGQGLEFLIYFQGNSAPDKSGLPSDRFSAERTGGSVSTLTIQRTQQEDSAVYLCASSLVGGFFTDTQYFGPGTRLTVL.

The gene calls are TRBV9 and TRBJ2-3, with 8 bases fitting TRBD2. The V segment lost 0 bases and the J segment 1 base; nucleotides outside the gene matches: 4. In germline, CDR1 is SGDLS, CDR2 YYNGEE. This CDR3 spans 16 amino acids. The CDR3 protein is CASSVEAGARTDTQYF. CDR3 in DNA: TGTGCCAGCAGCGTAGAAGCGGGGGCTCGCACAGATACGCAGTATTTT.

The CDR3 DNA follows: TGTGCCAGCAGTTACTCGCAGGGGGCGCGGGCTTTCTTT. This translates into CASSYSQGARAFF. The chain carries TRBV6-5 and TRBJ1-1; 8 nucleotides line up with TRBD1. Trimming removed 0 bases from V and 11 bases from J; junction bases left unmatched: 5. Germline CDR1 and CDR2: MNHEY and SVGAGI. The CDR3 contains 13 residues.

The rearrangement joins TRBV3-1 to TRBJ2-1; 7 bases are shared with TRBD1. The junction had 4 bases not matched to a gene; V was cut back by 6 bases and J by 5 bases. Germline values: CDR1 LGHDT, CDR2 YNNKEL (reference sequence). This CDR3 region has 13 residues. The chain's CDR3 is CASRGQINNEQFF. CDR3 in DNA: TGTGCCAGCAGGGGACAGATTAACAATGAGCAGTTCTTC.

Worth noting for this clonotype: An end of the junction differs from the germline gene, which may be a read error. The rearrangement links TRBV7-9 to TRBJ2-3; 9 nucleotides agree with TRBD2. There are 15 residues in the CDR3. Germline V gene lookup returns CDR1 SEHNR and CDR2 FQNEAQ (reference sequence). The chain's CDR3 is CAGSFSSGGPDTQYF. The CDR3 DNA reads TGTGCCGGCAGCTTTAGTAGCGGGGGTCCAGATACGCAGTATTTT. Looking up the rest from reference TRBV7-9 and TRBJ2-3 gives the full variable domain: DTGVSQNPRHKITKRGQNVTFRCDPISEHNRLYWYRQTLGQGPEFLTYFQNEAQLEKSRLLSDRFSAERPKGSFSTLEIQRTEQGDSAMYLCAGSFSSGGPDTQYFGPGTRLTVL.

This clonotype was detected a few times. The rearrangement joins TRBV4-3 to TRBJ2-7, with 9 bases lining up with TRBD2. Per the germline V gene, CDR1 is LGHNA and CDR2 is YSLEER. With V trimmed by 2 bases and J by 2 bases, 13 bases remained unmatched. The CDR3 runs 18 residues. The chain's CDR3 is CASSQFPSASGVTYEQYF. CDR3 bases: TGCGCCAGCAGCCAATTTCCCTCGGCTAGCGGGGTCACCTACGAGCAGTACTTC.

This clonotype has only a few counts. The gene calls are TRBV9 and TRBJ2-1; D not resolved. There are 14 residues in the CDR3. Germline CDR1 and CDR2: SGDLS and YYNGEE. Trimming took off 4 bases at V and 3 bases at J, with 11 bases between the two ends. CDR3 loop: CASSSSGVYNEQFF. The DNA of the CDR3 is TGTGCCAGCAGCTCTAGTGGGGTCTACAATGAGCAGTTCTTC. Full variable domain (remainder filled in from reference TRBV9 and TRBJ2-1): DSGVTQTPKHLITATGQRVTLRCSPRSGDLSVYWYQQSLDQGLQFLIQYYNGEERAKGNILERFSAQQFPDLHSELNLSSLELGDSALYFCASSSSGVYNEQFFGPGTRLTVL.

This chain links TRBV2 with TRBJ2-3; D gene uncertain. The germline CDR1 and CDR2 sequences are SNHLY and FYNNEI. The CDR3 runs to 16 residues. Trimming pared 0 bases from V and 2 bases from J, leaving 12 bases between. Written as DNA, the CDR3 is TGTGCCAGCAGTGAAGCTAAGGGCAGTTACACAGATACGCAGTATTTT. Translating it yields CASSEAKGSYTDTQYF.

This sequence joins TRBV20-1 and TRBJ2-1, with D maybe TRBD1 (6 bases). CDR1 and CDR2 (germline): DFQATT, SNEGSKA (reference sequence). The V end was cut by 2 bases, the J end by 4 bases, with 12 bases between. CDR3 length: 14 residues. In nucleotides, the CDR3 is TGCAGTGCTAGAACCGGACAGCTATACAATGAGCAGTTCTTC. Translation gives CSARTGQLYNEQFF.

A single count supports this clonotype. V gene TRBV27 combines with J gene TRBJ1-5; no firm D call. CDR1 MNHEY and CDR2 SMNVEV come from the germline V gene (reference sequence). Trimming left V 5 bases short and J 5 bases short, with 13 bases between. CDR3 length: 14 amino acids. Here the CDR3 DNA reads TGTGCCAGCAGTCGACCGGGCGGCGATCAGCCCCAGCATTTT. As protein: CASSRPGGDQPQHF.

This clonotype has more than one count but fewer than ten. The rearrangement links TRBV7-2 to TRBJ2-1; D might be TRBD1 (5 bases). The CDR3 extends over 14 amino acids. With 10 bases removed from V and 1 base from J, the gap between germline ends came to 14 bases. Germline CDR1 reads SGHTA; CDR2 reads FQGNSA. The DNA of the CDR3 is TGTGCCACCAACAGACAGAAGTCCTACAATGAGCAGTTCTTC. It specifies CATNRQKSYNEQFF. The full variable domain, completed using reference TRBV7-2 and TRBJ2-1, is GAGVSQSPSNKVTEKGKDVELRCDPISGHTALYWYRQSLGQGLEFLIYFQGNSAPDKSGLPSDRFSAERTGGSVSTLTIQRTQQEDSAVYLCATNRQKSYNEQFFGPGTRLTVL.

The chain combines TRBV29-1 with TRBJ1-4; possible D gene TRBD1, 5 bases. Germline V gene data show CDR1 as SQVTM and CDR2 as ANQGSEA. This CDR3 has 14 amino acids. Deletions cut 4 bases from V and 1 base from J, with 10 bases between. The CDR3 here is CSVGAQGTNEKLFF. The CDR3 DNA reads TGCAGCGTTGGGGCCCAGGGAACTAATGAAAAACTGTTTTTT.

This clonotype was counted a few times. This chain joins TRBV24-1 and TRBJ2-1; 9 bases match TRBD1. Germline-derived CDR1 and CDR2 are KGHDR and SFDVKD. J lost 3 bases, V lost 7 bases, and 9 bases had no gene match. CDR3 length equals 16 residues. DNA for the CDR3: TGTGCCACCAGCCCAGCCGGGACAGGGCGCTACAATGAGCAGTTCTTC. It codes for CATSPAGTGRYNEQFF.

This clonotype has only one observation. A read error may be the cause here, since a much bigger clone is one base away. In this CDR3 the conserved last residue, phenylalanine or tryptophan, is missing, so a read error is likely. The rearrangement links TRBV7-9 to TRBJ2-7, with D tentatively TRBD2 (6 bases). Germline V lookup: CDR1 SEHNR, CDR2 FQNEAQ (reference sequence). Between the trimmed V and J ends, which lost 5 bases and 0 bases, there was a span of 14 bases. The CDR3 is made up of 15 amino acids. CDR3 sequence: CASSRPGTRSYEQYL. CDR3 DNA sequence: TGTGCCAGCAGCCGTCCCGGGACTCGCTCCTACGAGCAGTACTTA.

Here the CDR3 reads CASSAWDFAYEQYF. The CDR3 DNA reads TGTGCCAGCAGCGCCTGGGACTTCGCCTACGAGCAGTACTTC. This chain links TRBV9 with TRBJ2-7, with D possibly matching TRBD2 (6 bases). The CDR3 has 14 amino acids. From germline, CDR1 is SGDLS and CDR2 YYNGEE. The ends were cut back, 3 bases at V and 2 bases at J, with 12 bases in the middle.

In its sample, this clonotype was seen once. The chain employs TRBV7-8 and TRBJ2-3; D possibly corresponds to TRBD2 (6 bases). Germline V gives CDR1 SGHVS, CDR2 FQNEAQ. Trimming removed 0 bases at V and 7 bases at J, with 14 bases between. CDR3 length equals 15 residues. The CDR3 sequence: CASSLALLAGHTQYF. The CDR3 DNA follows: TGTGCCAGCAGCTTAGCGCTGTTGGCGGGGCATACGCAGTATTTT.

The V and J genes are TRBV12-3 or TRBV12-4 and TRBJ1-2; tentatively, D is TRBD1 (6 bases). Between the trimmed V and J ends, which lost 10 bases and 1 base, there was a span of 13 bases. CDR3 size: 13 residues. The CDR3 loop is CATTGHFNYGYTF. CDR3 nucleotide sequence: TGTGCCACCACGGGACACTTTAACTATGGCTACACCTTC.

The rearrangement joins TRBV12-3 or TRBV12-4 to TRBJ2-2; D may match TRBD1 or TRBD2 (5 bases each). The CDR3 totals 13 residues. Trimming pared 11 bases from V and 6 bases from J, leaving 16 bases between. This chain's CDR3 is CADGAGVAGELFF. The CDR3 bases are TGTGCCGATGGGGCCGGGGTCGCCGGGGAGCTGTTTTTT.

The chain has TRBV6-5 and TRBJ2-3; TRBD2 aligns across 8 bases. Germline CDR1 reads MNHEY; CDR2 reads SVGAGI. The CDR3 runs to 16 residues. J gave up 5 bases and V 5 bases, and 12 bases lay outside the gene matches. CDR3 DNA: TGTGCCAGCAGTCCCGGGTGGACTAGCCTCAGAGATACGCAGTATTTT. Encoded protein: CASSPGWTSLRDTQYF.

This clonotype was seen more than once but under ten times. The rearrangement links TRBV5-5 to TRBJ2-7; weak D call: TRBD1 (6 bases). Germline CDR1 reads SGHKS; CDR2 reads YYEKEE (reference sequence). The length of the CDR3 is 15 residues. Trimming removed 0 bases from V and 4 bases from J, with 14 bases in between. CDR3 in DNA: TGTGCCAGCAGCTTGGACGGCAGGGGCGTTTACGAGCAGTACTTC. Translated, it gives CASSLDGRGVYEQYF.

Written as DNA, the CDR3 is TGCAGTGCTAGAGATTGGGGGGGACAGACCTACAATGAGCAGTTCTTC. Its protein is CSARDWGGQTYNEQFF. The genes are TRBV20-1 and TRBJ2-1; D might be TRBD1 or TRBD2, each matching 7 bases. Germline-derived CDR1 and CDR2 are DFQATT and SNEGSKA (reference sequence). The V end lost 0 bases, the J end lost 2 bases, and 14 bases lay between the germline ends. The CDR3 extends over 16 amino acids.

The chain employs TRBV5-1 and TRBJ1-1; tentative D call: TRBD1 (6 bases). V was clipped by 4 bases and J by 6 bases, with 16 bases between them. There are 14 residues in the CDR3. From germline, CDR1 is SGHRS and CDR2 YFSETQ. The CDR3 protein is CASSGDMGIAEAFF. CDR3 coding DNA: TGCGCCAGCAGCGGGGACATGGGGATAGCTGAAGCTTTCTTT.

The table lists this clonotype with a few counts. This chain links TRBV2 with TRBJ1-1; D is unclear. Germline V gene lookup returns CDR1 SNHLY and CDR2 FYNNEI. The CDR3 has 12 amino acids. V lost 4 bases to trimming and J lost 6 bases, with 9 bases between them. The CDR3 region has the DNA TGTGCCAGCAGTGTATTAGACCCTGAAGCTTTCTTT. Translating gives CASSVLDPEAFF. Full variable domain (rest looked up from reference TRBV2 and TRBJ1-1): EPEVTQTPSHQVTQMGQEVILRCVPISNHLYFYWYRQILGQKVEFLVSFYNNEISEKSEIFDDQFSVERPDGSNFTLKIRSTKLEDSAMYFCASSVLDPEAFFGQGTRLTVV.

The V and J genes are TRBV11-2 and TRBJ2-1, with TRBD2 matching 10 bases. The germline V gene encodes CDR1 SGHAT and CDR2 FQNNGV. J was trimmed by 7 bases and V by 5 bases; bases with no gene match: 5. This CDR3 is built from 14 residues. Written as DNA, the CDR3 is TGTGCCAGCAGCGTAACTAGCGGGAAGAATGAGCAGTTCTTC. It specifies CASSVTSGKNEQFF.

This chain joins TRBV7-9 and TRBJ1-5; D might be TRBD1 (6 bases). In germline, CDR1 is SEHNR, CDR2 FQNEAQ (reference sequence). This CDR3 contains 13 residues. V was trimmed by 7 bases and J by 4 bases, leaving 11 bases between them. CDR3 in amino acids: CASNAGVNQPQHF. The CDR3 DNA is TGTGCCAGCAACGCAGGGGTTAATCAGCCCCAGCATTTT.